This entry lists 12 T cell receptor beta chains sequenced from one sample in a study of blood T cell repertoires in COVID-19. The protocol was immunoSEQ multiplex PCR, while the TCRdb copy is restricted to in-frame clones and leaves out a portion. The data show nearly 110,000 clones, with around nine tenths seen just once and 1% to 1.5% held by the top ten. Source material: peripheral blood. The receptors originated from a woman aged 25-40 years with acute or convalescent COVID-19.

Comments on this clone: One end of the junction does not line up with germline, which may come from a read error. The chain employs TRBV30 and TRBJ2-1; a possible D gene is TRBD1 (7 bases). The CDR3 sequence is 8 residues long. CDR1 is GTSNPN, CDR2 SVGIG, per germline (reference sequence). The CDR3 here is CAWGGTVF. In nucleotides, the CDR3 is TGTGCCTGGGGGGGGACAGTCTTC.

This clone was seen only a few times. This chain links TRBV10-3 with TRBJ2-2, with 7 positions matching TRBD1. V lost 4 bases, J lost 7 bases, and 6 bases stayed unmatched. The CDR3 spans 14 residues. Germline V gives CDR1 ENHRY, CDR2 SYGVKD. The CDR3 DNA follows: TGTGCCATCAGTGCCGGGACAGCTAACGGGGAGCTGTTTTTT. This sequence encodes CAISAGTANGELFF.

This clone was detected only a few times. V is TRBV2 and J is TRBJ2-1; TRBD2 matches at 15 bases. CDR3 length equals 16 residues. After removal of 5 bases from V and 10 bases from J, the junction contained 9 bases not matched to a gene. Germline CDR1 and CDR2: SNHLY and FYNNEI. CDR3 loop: CASSLGWTSGRGEQFF. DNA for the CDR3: TGTGCCAGCAGTCTCGGATGGACTAGCGGGAGGGGGGAGCAGTTCTTC.

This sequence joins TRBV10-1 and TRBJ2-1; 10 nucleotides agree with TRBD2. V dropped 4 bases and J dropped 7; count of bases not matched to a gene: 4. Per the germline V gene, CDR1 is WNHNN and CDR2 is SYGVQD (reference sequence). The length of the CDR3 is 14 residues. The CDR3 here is CASSGAGGRNEQFF. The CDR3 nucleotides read TGCGCCAGCAGTGGAGCGGGGGGGCGAAATGAGCAGTTCTTC.

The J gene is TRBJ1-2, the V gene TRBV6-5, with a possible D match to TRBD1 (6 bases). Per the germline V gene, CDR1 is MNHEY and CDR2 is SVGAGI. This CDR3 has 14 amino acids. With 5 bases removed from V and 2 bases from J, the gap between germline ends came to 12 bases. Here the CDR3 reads CASSTGIQNYGYTF. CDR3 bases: TGTGCCAGCAGTACAGGGATTCAAAACTATGGCTACACCTTC.

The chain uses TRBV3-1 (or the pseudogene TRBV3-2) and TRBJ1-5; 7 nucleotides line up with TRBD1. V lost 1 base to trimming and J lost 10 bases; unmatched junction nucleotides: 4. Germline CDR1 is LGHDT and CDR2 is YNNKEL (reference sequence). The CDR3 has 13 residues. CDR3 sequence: CASSQARQGPQHF. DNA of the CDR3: TGTGCCAGCAGCCAAGCGCGACAGGGTCCCCAGCATTTT.

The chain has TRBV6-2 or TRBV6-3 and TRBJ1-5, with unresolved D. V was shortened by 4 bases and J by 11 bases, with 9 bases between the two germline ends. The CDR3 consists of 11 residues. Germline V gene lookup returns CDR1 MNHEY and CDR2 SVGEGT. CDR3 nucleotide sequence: TGTGCCAGCAGTTCCACCGGGACCCAGCATTTT. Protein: CASSSTGTQHF.

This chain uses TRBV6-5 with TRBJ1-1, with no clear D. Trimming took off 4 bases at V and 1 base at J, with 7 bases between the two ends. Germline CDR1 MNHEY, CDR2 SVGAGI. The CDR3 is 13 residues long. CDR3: CASSFSGNTEAFF. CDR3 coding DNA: TGTGCCAGCAGTTTTTCAGGGAACACTGAAGCTTTCTTT.

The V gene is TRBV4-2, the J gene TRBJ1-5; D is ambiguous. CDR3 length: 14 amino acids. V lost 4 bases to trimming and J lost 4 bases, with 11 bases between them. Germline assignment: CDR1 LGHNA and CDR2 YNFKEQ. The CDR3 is CASSLESGNQPQHF. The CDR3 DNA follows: TGTGCCAGCAGCCTAGAGAGCGGAAATCAGCCCCAGCATTTT.

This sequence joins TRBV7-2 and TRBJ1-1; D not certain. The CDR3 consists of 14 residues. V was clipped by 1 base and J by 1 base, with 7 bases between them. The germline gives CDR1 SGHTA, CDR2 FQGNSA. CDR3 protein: CASSLGHGNTEAFF. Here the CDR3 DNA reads TGTGCCAGCAGCTTAGGGCATGGGAACACTGAAGCTTTCTTT.

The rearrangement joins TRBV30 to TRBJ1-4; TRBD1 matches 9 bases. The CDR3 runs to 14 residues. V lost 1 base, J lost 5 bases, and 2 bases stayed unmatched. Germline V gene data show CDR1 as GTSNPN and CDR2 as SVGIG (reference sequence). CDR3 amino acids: CAWSAGTGNEKLFF. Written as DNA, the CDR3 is TGTGCCTGGAGTGCCGGGACAGGGAATGAAAAACTGTTTTTT.

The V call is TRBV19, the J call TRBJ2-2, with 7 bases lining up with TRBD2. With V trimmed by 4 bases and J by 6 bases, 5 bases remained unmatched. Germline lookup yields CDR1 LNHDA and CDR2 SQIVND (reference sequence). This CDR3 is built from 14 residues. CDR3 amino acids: CASSSGSASGELFF. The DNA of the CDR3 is TGTGCCAGTAGTAGCGGGAGTGCATCCGGGGAGCTGTTTTTT.